The 8 T cell receptor beta chains reported below all come from one sample, sequenced in a study of Ad26.COV2.S vaccination and SARS-CoV-2 variants. Generated by immunoSEQ multiplex PCR, the TCRdb table keeps only in-frame clones and is missing some. The sample contains roughly 350,000 clones, 75% to 90% of which appear only once. As to treatment: over 15 received Ad26.COV2.S at low or high dose, single or two shots; 5 received placebo; per-sample allocation not given. Collection of the samples took place on day 63 after the first injection of vaccine or placebo. The specimen comprised peripheral blood, sampled in a trial of Ad26.COV2.S vaccine versus placebo. Source of these receptors: a person aged 18-65 years who received the Ad26.COV2.S COVID-19 vaccine or a placebo.

V and J are TRBV19 and TRBJ2-2; D assignment may be TRBD1 or TRBD2 (5 bases each). The CDR3 is 15 residues long. V was cut by 2 bases and J by 4 bases, with 11 bases left in between. Germline V CDR1 and CDR2: LNHDA, SQIVND (reference sequence). The CDR3 spells CASSIIQGRTGELFF. The CDR3 nucleotides are TGTGCCAGTAGTATAATCCAGGGACGCACCGGGGAGCTGTTTTTT.

The chain has TRBV4-1 and TRBJ1-2; 8 bases are a match to TRBD1. The junction had 6 bases not matched to a gene; V was cut back by 2 bases and J by 4 bases. CDR3 length: 15 amino acids. CDR1 is MGHRA and CDR2 is YSYEKL in the germline V gene. CDR3 in DNA: TGCGCCAGCAGCCAATCCGGACAGGGAGGCTATGGCTACACCTTC. Residues: CASSQSGQGGYGYTF.

This clone was seen a single time. This sample includes further DNA sequences coding for the same CDR3. This chain connects TRBV7-2 to TRBJ1-1; TRBD1 might be the D (6 bases). Germline V gives CDR1 SGHTA, CDR2 FQGNSA. Trimming removed 5 bases at V and 1 base at J, with 14 bases between. The CDR3 contains 15 residues. In nucleotides, the CDR3 is TGTGCCAGCAGCCTCGGGGGCGGACGGAACACTGAAGCTTTCTTT. This gives the protein CASSLGGGRNTEAFF.

The CDR3 region is CASSQVQTGLGSPLHF. The DNA for the CDR3 is TGTGCCAGCAGCCAAGTCCAGACGGGCTTGGGGTCACCCCTCCACTTT. J is TRBJ1-6 and V is TRBV14; D is unclear. The CDR3 sequence is 16 residues long. Between the trimmed V and J ends, which lost 1 base and 10 bases, there was a span of 17 bases. CDR1 and CDR2 (germline): SGHDN, FVKESK.

V gene TRBV6-1 combines with J gene TRBJ1-5; no clear D gene. The CDR3 covers 15 residues. Trimming stripped 2 bases from V and 9 bases from J, with 17 bases between. Germline CDR1 reads MNHNS; CDR2 reads SASEGT. CDR3 DNA: TGTGCCAGCAGTGAACCCGGGTCCCCCCTAGCGCCCCAGCATTTT. Its protein product is CASSEPGSPLAPQHF.

V gene TRBV25-1 combines with J gene TRBJ1-2; the D gene is possibly TRBD1 (6 bases). With 1 base removed from V and 0 bases from J, the gap between germline ends came to 12 bases. The CDR3 loop spans 16 amino acids. The germline CDR1 and CDR2 sequences are MGHDK and SYGVNS. The CDR3 reads CASSESGTPANYGYTF. The CDR3, as DNA: TGTGCCAGCAGTGAATCAGGGACACCCGCTAACTATGGCTACACCTTC.

This sequence joins TRBV5-4 and TRBJ2-7; D is undetermined. The V gene's germline CDR1 is SGHNT and CDR2 YYREEE (reference sequence). This CDR3 is built from 11 residues. V was shortened by 5 bases and J by 2 bases, with 5 bases between the two germline ends. Written as DNA, the CDR3 is TGTGCCAGCAGTAGCCCCTACGAGCAGTACTTC. The encoded protein is CASSSPYEQYF.

V is TRBV28 and J is TRBJ2-7; no clear D. V dropped 7 bases and J dropped 7 bases, with 17 bases sitting between them. This CDR3 region has 13 residues. The germline CDR1 and CDR2 sequences are MDHEN and SYDVKM. The CDR3 nucleotides read TGTGCCAGCAATACAGCACTCTCTAGGGAGCAGTACTTC. Translating gives CASNTALSREQYF. The complete variable domain, with remaining parts taken from reference TRBV28 and TRBJ2-7, reads DVKVTQSSRYLVKRTGEKVFLECVQDMDHENMFWYRQDPGLGLRLIYFSYDVKMKEKGDIPEGYSVSREKKERFSLILESASTNQTSMYLCASNTALSREQYFGPGTRLTVT.